This section outlines one TCR beta chain sequence together with its context. This CDR3 is built from 11 residues. Germline CDR1 is GTSNPN and CDR2 is SVGIG (reference sequence). The entry originates in a study of blood T cell repertoires in COVID-19. On the study more broadly: Whether acute or convalescent, the COVID-19 samples came from the United States, Italy and Spain. PBMCs, B-cell-depleted T cells, or T cells provided the cDNA or gDNA that made up the material.

As processed by the authors: Nucleated cell number was recorded as an estimate derived from reference gene primer amplification. The table came from immunoSEQ multiplex PCR; TCRdb's copy has only in-frame clones and leaves some out. The V and J calls and clone size are taken from that table; D and trimming were inferred from the DNA. The profile covers over 250,000 clones, with roughly 90% appearing a single time and 2% to 3% taken by the ten largest. This chain uses TRBV30 with TRBJ1-2; tentatively, D is TRBD1 (6 bases). This sequence originates from a man in his sixties who had recovered from COVID-19. Input material: PBMCs or T cells enriched from blood (not recorded which). CDR3 DNA: TGTGCTTCCGGACAGTCCGCCGGCTACACCTTC. Protein sequence: CASGQSAGYTF.